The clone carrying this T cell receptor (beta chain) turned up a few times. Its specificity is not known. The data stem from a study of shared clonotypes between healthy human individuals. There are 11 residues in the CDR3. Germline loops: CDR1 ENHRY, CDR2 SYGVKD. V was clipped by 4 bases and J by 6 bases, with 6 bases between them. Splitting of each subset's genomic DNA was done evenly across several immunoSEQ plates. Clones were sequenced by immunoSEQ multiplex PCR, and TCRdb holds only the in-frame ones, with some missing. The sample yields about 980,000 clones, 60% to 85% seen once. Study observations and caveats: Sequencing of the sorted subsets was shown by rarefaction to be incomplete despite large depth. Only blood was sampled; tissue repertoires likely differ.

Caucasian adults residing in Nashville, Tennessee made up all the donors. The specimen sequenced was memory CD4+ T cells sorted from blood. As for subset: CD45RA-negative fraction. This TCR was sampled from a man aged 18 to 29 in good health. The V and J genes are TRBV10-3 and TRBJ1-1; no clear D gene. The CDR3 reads CAISGIAEAFF. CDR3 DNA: TGTGCCATCAGTGGAATCGCTGAAGCTTTCTTT.